The next 8 T cell receptor beta chains were all read from a single sample in a study of post-analysis software for immune sequencing data. Antigens of these TCRs are unknown. Overall study results and limits: Among 5 or 6 TRBV segments more frequent in patients than controls were TRBV5-6, TRBV5-1 and TRBV20-1.

The library was made from cDNA and included unique molecular identifiers. Each CDR3 protein gets one entry after TCRdb re-called the PCR reads with MiXCR. The sample includes 380,000 or so distinct CDR3 sequences, approximately 38% of them seen just once. Sequencing used blood. The receptors were gathered from a girl aged 10 to 17 with multiple sclerosis.

A remark on this clonotype: The junction and the germline gene differ at one end; a read error may be behind it. This rearrangement joins TRBV5-4 to TRBJ2-1; D assignment may be TRBD1 or TRBD2 (6 bases each). The CDR3 spans 15 residues. Germline CDR1 is SGHNT and CDR2 is YYREEE (reference sequence). This CDR3 reads CASSLATRGDLKQFF. The CDR3 DNA sequence: TGTGCCAGCAGTTTGGCGACTAGGGGGGACCTGAAGCAGTTCTTC.

The chain couples TRBV28 to TRBJ2-3; TRBD2 aligns across 11 bases. The germline gives CDR1 MDHEN, CDR2 SYDVKM. V shed 10 bases and J 1 base; nucleotides not matched to a gene: 16. The CDR3 has 18 residues. The CDR3 coding sequence is TGTGCCACCGCCGGTGTGGTAGCGGGGGGGCCGGGCACAGATACGCAGTATTTT. Encoded protein: CATAGVVAGGPGTDTQYF.

This clonotype was observed many times. This sequence joins TRBV10-3 and TRBJ1-2; TRBD1 is a possible D gene (5 bases). Deletions cut 0 bases from V and 4 bases from J, with 9 bases between. CDR3 size: 14 residues. Germline loops: CDR1 ENHRY, CDR2 SYGVKD. Here the CDR3 DNA reads TGTGCCATCAGTGAGTCTACAGGACGCTATGGCTACACCTTC. Translated: CAISESTGRYGYTF.

This chain uses TRBV10-3 with TRBJ2-3; D is perhaps TRBD2 (6 bases). The CDR3 is 16 residues long. With 0 bases removed from V and 4 bases from J, the gap between germline ends came to 14 bases. Germline CDR1 ENHRY, CDR2 SYGVKD. CDR3 sequence reads: CAISESGSGEADTQYF. The CDR3 DNA sequence: TGTGCCATCAGTGAGTCGGGATCGGGGGAAGCAGATACGCAGTATTTT.

This clonotype has only a few counts. The gene calls are TRBV7-2 and TRBJ2-7, with no clear D. The CDR3 has 13 amino acids. Trimming took 5 bases from V and 4 from J, leaving 12 bases between them. Germline lookup yields CDR1 SGHTA and CDR2 FQGNSA. CDR3 sequence reads: CASSHPAEYEQYF. As DNA, the CDR3 is TGTGCCAGCAGCCACCCGGCAGAGTACGAGCAGTACTTC.

The V gene is TRBV5-5, the J gene TRBJ2-5; TRBD1 aligns across 11 bases. The CDR3 has 16 amino acids. The V and J ends lost 4 bases and 5 bases, in that order; junction bases with no gene match: 10. Germline V gene lookup returns CDR1 SGHKS and CDR2 YYEKEE (reference sequence). The CDR3 DNA is TGTGCCAGCAGCCTAAGGACAGGGGGCTCACAGGAGACCCAGTACTTC. This gives the protein CASSLRTGGSQETQYF.

This chain connects TRBV20-1 to TRBJ2-7; no reliable D call. The V gene lost 0 bases and the J gene lost 1 base, with 10 bases spanning the gap. The CDR3 consists of 14 residues. Per the germline V gene, CDR1 is DFQATT and CDR2 is SNEGSKA (reference sequence). CDR3 in DNA: TGCAGTGCTAGAGATTTTGTGACTTCCTACGAGCAGTACTTC. Its translation is CSARDFVTSYEQYF.

In its sample, this clonotype was seen once. The chain has TRBV12-3 or TRBV12-4 and TRBJ2-3; 7 bases line up with TRBD1. The CDR3 is 16 residues long. With 4 bases clipped from V and 7 bases from J, the junction kept 14 bases outside the gene matches. The CDR3 loop is CASSSPDREKENTQYF. The CDR3 DNA reads TGTGCCAGCAGTTCCCCTGACAGGGAGAAGGAGAATACGCAGTATTTT.